Each of the 31 T cell receptor beta chains below was sequenced from the same sample in a study of cytomegalovirus exposure and HLA in healthy donors. The PCR made use of 60 Vbeta and 13 Jbeta primers. The assay was immunoSEQ multiplex PCR, and TCRdb's table has in-frame clones only and misses some. Of approximately 83,000 clones listed, 70% to 90% were seen once; the top ten hold approximately 2%. Sequenced input: PBMCs. These TCRs come from a man between 18 and 35 years old in good health and CMV-seronegative.

The chain couples TRBV6-6 to TRBJ1-6; D gene unclear. The V gene lost 6 bases and the J gene lost 10 bases, with 16 bases spanning the gap. Germline CDR1 and CDR2: MNHNY and SVGAGI (reference sequence). The CDR3 runs to 14 residues. CDR3 loop: CASSPGRSRSPLHF. As DNA, the CDR3 is TGTGCCAGCAGCCCCGGGAGGTCGAGGTCACCCCTCCACTTT.

The chain joins TRBV7-9 to TRBJ2-5, with D perhaps matching TRBD2 (5 bases). This CDR3 has 16 residues. Germline CDR1 and CDR2: SEHNR and FQNEAQ (reference sequence). V was clipped by 3 bases and J by 3 bases, with 17 bases between them. CDR3 residues: CASSLRRALGEETQYF. CDR3 nucleotides: TGTGCCAGCAGCTTGCGACGTGCCTTGGGAGAAGAGACCCAGTACTTC.

The CDR3, as DNA: TGTGCCAGCATACTCTCTGGGGCCAACGTCCTGACTTTC. Translation gives CASILSGANVLTF. This chain uses TRBV6-1 with TRBJ2-6; no definite D call. CDR1 is MNHNS and CDR2 is SASEGT in the germline V gene. Trimming removed 7 bases at V and 0 bases at J, with 4 bases between. The CDR3 extends over 13 amino acids.

V is TRBV6-5 and J is TRBJ1-1; TRBD1 matches at 8 bases. V lost 4 bases and J lost 1; bases outside the gene matches: 5. Germline lookup yields CDR1 MNHEY and CDR2 SVGAGI. This CDR3 has 15 residues. CDR3 region: CASSSLTGENTEAFF. CDR3 coding DNA: TGTGCCAGCAGTTCGCTGACAGGGGAGAACACTGAAGCTTTCTTT.

This rearrangement joins TRBV4-1 to TRBJ2-7; D is perhaps TRBD2 (6 bases). Near its end, the DNA agrees better with TRBJ2-5, so the J call may be wrong. The germline gives CDR1 MGHRA, CDR2 YSYEKL. The CDR3 is 17 amino acids. The CDR3 sequence: CASSQPTARRGQETQYF. The CDR3 coding sequence is TGCGCCAGCAGCCAGCCAACTGCTCGGCGGGGCCAAGAGACCCAGTACTTC.

The sample holds a few counts of this clone. This chain's CDR3 is CASSTPGGGPGGTEAFF. CDR3 DNA sequence: TGTGCCAGCAGCACCCCGGGGGGGGGTCCGGGGGGCACTGAAGCTTTCTTT. The V call is TRBV5-6, the J call TRBJ1-1, with TRBD1 as a possible D gene (5 bases). The CDR3 length is 17 residues. V gave up 4 bases and J gave up 4 bases, with 23 bases separating them. CDR1 is SGHDT and CDR2 is YYEEEE in the germline V gene.

V and J are TRBV9 and TRBJ1-3; weak D call: TRBD1 (5 bases). Trimming shortened V by 0 bases and J by 0 bases, and 7 bases separated the two germline ends. CDR3 length equals 15 residues. CDR1 and CDR2 from the germline V gene are SGDLS and YYNGEE. CDR3 sequence: CASSVERGSGNTIYF. CDR3 in DNA: TGTGCCAGCAGCGTAGAAAGGGGCTCTGGAAACACCATATATTTT.

This clone has more than one count but fewer than ten. The V call is TRBV19, the J call TRBJ1-2, with 9 bases aligning to TRBD1. Germline trimming cut 5 bases from V and 4 bases from J; bases unmatched to any gene: 14. This CDR3 is built from 17 residues. Looked up from germline, CDR1 is LNHDA and CDR2 is SQIVND (reference sequence). The CDR3 nucleotides read TGTGCCAGTAGTGGACCCTCTTACAGGGGGCCAGGCTATGGCTACACCTTC. Encoded protein: CASSGPSYRGPGYGYTF.

The chain combines TRBV6-1 with TRBJ2-1; TRBD1 aligns across 11 bases. This CDR3 contains 15 residues. The V gene end was trimmed by 4 bases and the J gene end by 8 bases; junction bases not matched to a gene: 7. CDR1 is MNHNS and CDR2 is SASEGT in the germline V gene. CDR3: CASSVRDRGFDEQFF. The CDR3 DNA sequence: TGTGCCAGCAGTGTCCGGGACAGGGGGTTCGATGAGCAGTTCTTC.

The chain uses TRBV6-5 and TRBJ1-2; the match to TRBD1 covers 8 bases. With V trimmed by 5 bases and J by 3 bases, 5 bases remained unmatched. In germline, CDR1 is MNHEY, CDR2 SVGAGI. The CDR3 has 14 residues. CDR3 coding DNA: TGTGCCAGCAGTGCCGGGACAGGCGACTATGGCTACACCTTC. Its protein is CASSAGTGDYGYTF.

The V call is TRBV9, the J call TRBJ2-7, with D tentatively TRBD2 (7 bases). There are 15 residues in the CDR3. V was shortened by 3 bases and J by 4 bases, with 17 bases between the two germline ends. CDR1 and CDR2 from the germline V gene are SGDLS and YYNGEE. As DNA, the CDR3 is TGTGCCAGCAGCGCTCGAGGGGGGGGCGAGTACGAGCAGTACTTC. Protein sequence: CASSARGGGEYEQYF.

This clone was seen only once. In the same sample, other DNA sequences code for this CDR3. The chain carries TRBV27 and TRBJ2-7; TRBD2 aligns across 13 bases. This CDR3 is 18 amino acids long. Germline V gene lookup returns CDR1 MNHEY and CDR2 SMNVEV (reference sequence). V shed 8 bases and J 5 bases; nucleotides not matched to a gene: 18. CDR3 nucleotide sequence: TGTGCCAGCGGATTTATTGGGACTAGCGGGACTGCTGCGAACGAGCAGTACTTC. Translated: CASGFIGTSGTAANEQYF.

The J gene is TRBJ1-2, the V gene TRBV28; 9 nucleotides align to TRBD1. V was pared by 1 base and J by 6 bases, with 12 bases of the junction left unmatched. Germline values: CDR1 MDHEN, CDR2 SYDVKM. The CDR3 is 17 residues long. The CDR3 loop is CASSLSTPQGADHGYTF. The DNA for the CDR3 is TGTGCCAGCAGTTTATCTACCCCACAGGGGGCGGATCATGGCTACACCTTC.

This chain links TRBV5-1 with TRBJ1-4; 8 nucleotides match TRBD1. CDR3 length: 14 amino acids. Trimming at V came to 2 bases and at J to 7 bases, leaving 4 bases not matched to a gene. CDR1 and CDR2 (germline): SGHRS, YFSETQ. The CDR3 protein is CASSFGQGGEKLFF. The CDR3 nucleotides read TGCGCCAGCAGCTTTGGACAGGGTGGTGAAAAACTGTTTTTT.

V usage is TRBV9 and J usage is TRBJ1-2; 9 nucleotides match TRBD1. J gave up 4 bases and V 4 bases, and 5 bases lay outside the gene matches. CDR1 and CDR2 (germline): SGDLS, YYNGEE. This CDR3 spans 14 amino acids. The CDR3 DNA follows: TGTGCCAGCAGCCCAGGGGACAGGGCCTATGGCTACACCTTC. This sequence encodes CASSPGDRAYGYTF.

V is TRBV5-1 and J is TRBJ2-3; 9 nucleotides agree with TRBD1. The germline V gene encodes CDR1 SGHRS and CDR2 YFSETQ. The J segment lost 4 bases and the V segment lost 2 bases, leaving 5 bases of the junction unmatched. CDR3 size: 15 residues. The CDR3 sequence: CASSLQGAWADTQYF. CDR3 sequence (DNA): TGCGCCAGCAGCTTACAGGGGGCTTGGGCAGATACGCAGTATTTT.

This clone was observed once. The chain has TRBV10-3 and TRBJ2-1; 8 bases line up with TRBD1. CDR1 is ENHRY and CDR2 is SYGVKD in the germline V gene. The J segment lost 7 bases and the V segment lost 5 bases, leaving 7 bases of the junction unmatched. The CDR3 is 14 amino acids. Here the CDR3 DNA reads TGTGCCATCAGTTTCGGACAGGGCCGGAATGAGCAGTTCTTC. It translates to CAISFGQGRNEQFF.

The chain uses TRBV6-6 and TRBJ2-3; tentatively, D is TRBD2 (5 bases). This CDR3 is built from 14 residues. V lost 7 bases and J 0 bases, leaving 11 bases between the germline ends. The germline V gene has CDR1 MNHNY and CDR2 SVGAGI (reference sequence). The CDR3 nucleotides are TGTGCCAGCACCAGTAGCGTTAGCACAGATACGCAGTATTTT. This translates into CASTSSVSTDTQYF.

In its sample, this clone was seen a few times. The rearrangement links TRBV15 to TRBJ2-1, with D hard to call. Deletions cut 0 bases from V and 5 bases from J, with 14 bases between. This CDR3 region has 16 residues. CDR1 and CDR2 (germline): LNHNV, YYDKDF (reference sequence). The CDR3 here is CATSREQKVWNNEQFF. The DNA of the CDR3 is TGTGCCACCAGCAGAGAACAGAAGGTCTGGAACAATGAGCAGTTCTTC.

The rearrangement uses TRBV28 and TRBJ1-5; D is possibly TRBD1 (6 bases). The ends were cut back, 6 bases at V and 3 bases at J, with 15 bases in the middle. The CDR3 totals 15 residues. Germline assignment: CDR1 MDHEN and CDR2 SYDVKM. As DNA, the CDR3 is TGTGCCAGCAGGAACGGACAGTCCTACAATCAGCCCCAGCATTTT. Residues: CASRNGQSYNQPQHF.

The chain employs TRBV7-3 and TRBJ2-7; D remains unclear. The CDR3 consists of 13 residues. V lost 5 bases to trimming and J lost 7 bases, with 15 bases between them. The germline V gene encodes CDR1 SGHTA and CDR2 FQGTGA. CDR3 residues: CASSPQTPGEQYF. The DNA for the CDR3 is TGTGCCAGCAGCCCTCAGACCCCCGGGGAGCAGTACTTC.

This chain connects TRBV10-2 to TRBJ2-1, with a weak D call TRBD2 (6 bases). This CDR3 spans 15 amino acids. Trimming left V 6 bases short and J 1 base short, with 13 bases between. Per germline, CDR1 WSHSY and CDR2 SAAADI. The CDR3 sequence is CASSLEGDSYNEQFF. Here the CDR3 DNA reads TGCGCCAGCAGCTTGGAGGGAGATTCCTACAATGAGCAGTTCTTC.

The chain's CDR3 is CASSEDPNAGQGQQYF. CDR3 coding DNA: TGTGCCAGCAGTGAAGATCCCAACGCCGGACAGGGCCAGCAGTATTTT. The gene calls are TRBV6-1 and TRBJ2-3; TRBD1 matches at 8 bases. The CDR3 extends over 16 amino acids. J was trimmed by 11 bases and V by 1 base; bases with no gene match: 14. Germline V lookup: CDR1 MNHNS, CDR2 SASEGT.

J is TRBJ2-3 and V is TRBV9; TRBD2 matches at 11 bases. With V trimmed by 4 bases and J by 1 base, 2 bases remained unmatched. This CDR3 spans 15 amino acids. CDR1 and CDR2 from the germline V gene are SGDLS and YYNGEE. The DNA of the CDR3 is TGTGCCAGCAGCCTACTAGCGGGAGGCACAGATACGCAGTATTTT. Protein: CASSLLAGGTDTQYF. Complete variable domain (other parts from reference TRBV9 and TRBJ2-3): DSGVTQTPKHLITATGQRVTLRCSPRSGDLSVYWYQQSLDQGLQFLIQYYNGEERAKGNILERFSAQQFPDLHSELNLSSLELGDSALYFCASSLLAGGTDTQYFGPGTRLTVL.

This chain joins TRBV18 and TRBJ1-1; D perhaps matches TRBD1 (5 bases). There are 14 residues in the CDR3. V was trimmed by 4 bases and J by 1 base, leaving 10 bases between them. Germline assignment: CDR1 KGHSH and CDR2 LQKENI. CDR3 residues: CASSLGQGNTEAFF. The CDR3 nucleotides are TGTGCCAGCTCACTCGGACAAGGGAACACTGAAGCTTTCTTT. The full variable domain, rest sourced from reference TRBV18 and TRBJ1-1, is NAGVMQNPRHLVRRRGQEARLRCSPMKGHSHVYWYRQLPEEGLKFMVYLQKENIIDESGMPKERFSAEFPKEGPSILRIQQVVRGDSAAYFCASSLGQGNTEAFFGQGTRLTVV.

The V and J genes are TRBV6-5 and TRBJ2-3; 10 nucleotides agree with TRBD1. J gave up 2 bases and V 5 bases, and 4 bases lay outside the gene matches. The length of the CDR3 is 15 residues. Germline-derived CDR1 and CDR2 are MNHEY and SVGAGI. The chain's CDR3 is CASSLTGGVTDTQYF. CDR3 sequence (DNA): TGTGCCAGCAGTCTGACAGGGGGCGTCACAGATACGCAGTATTTT.

This clone was found once. This chain joins TRBV15 and TRBJ2-5; D not resolved. V was cut by 0 bases and J by 5 bases, with 4 bases left in between. The germline CDR1 and CDR2 sequences are LNHNV and YYDKDF (reference sequence). The CDR3 consists of 12 residues. The CDR3 is CATSRDAETQYF. For the CDR3, the DNA is TGTGCCACCAGCAGAGATGCGGAGACCCAGTACTTC.

This clone has more than one count but fewer than ten. The V gene is TRBV27, the J gene TRBJ2-7, with 7 bases lining up with TRBD2. Unmatched junction bases numbered 13, after V lost 5 bases and J lost 3 bases. This CDR3 contains 16 residues. Looked up from germline, CDR1 is MNHEY and CDR2 is SMNVEV (reference sequence). Here the CDR3 DNA reads TGTGCCAGCAGTCCGCCGTGGGGAGGGAGCTTCTACGAGCAGTACTTC. Protein product: CASSPPWGGSFYEQYF.

This chain joins TRBV27 and TRBJ1-1, with D perhaps TRBD1 (6 bases). Per germline, CDR1 MNHEY and CDR2 SMNVEV (reference sequence). CDR3 length: 16 residues. With 7 bases removed from V and 0 bases from J, the gap between germline ends came to 18 bases. CDR3 amino acids: CASTRLRDTLNTEAFF. Here the CDR3 DNA reads TGTGCCAGCACCCGCCTCCGGGACACTTTGAACACTGAAGCTTTCTTT.

The chain is built from TRBV19 and TRBJ1-5, with D perhaps TRBD1 (5 bases). V gave up 3 bases and J gave up 3 bases, with 15 bases separating them. CDR3 length: 16 residues. CDR1 and CDR2 from the germline V gene are LNHDA and SQIVND (reference sequence). The CDR3: CASSISKGQPNQPQHF. The CDR3, as DNA: TGTGCCAGTAGTATTTCGAAGGGGCAGCCCAATCAGCCCCAGCATTTT.

The chain employs TRBV4-2 and TRBJ1-2, with TRBD1 matching 9 bases. Germline V gene data show CDR1 as LGHNA and CDR2 as YNFKEQ. The CDR3 is 20 amino acids. Trimming removed 0 bases from V and 1 base from J; junction bases left unmatched: 15. CDR3 region: CASSQEASTGGQDFNYGYTF. In nucleotides, the CDR3 is TGTGCCAGCAGCCAAGAGGCATCGACAGGGGGACAGGACTTTAACTATGGCTACACCTTC.